The 27 T cell receptor beta chains below come from one sample, sequenced in a study of blood T cell repertoires in COVID-19. Some clones are missing from TCRdb's copy, which holds only in-frame ones; the method was immunoSEQ multiplex PCR. The sample includes about 370,000 clones, around 87% of them seen just once. Sequenced sample: peripheral blood. The receptors were sampled from a woman in her twenties or thirties with COVID-19, enrolled during active disease.

The V call is TRBV7-9, the J call TRBJ2-7; D possibly corresponds to TRBD1 (6 bases). Germline V gene data show CDR1 as SEHNR and CDR2 as FQNEAQ (reference sequence). The CDR3 consists of 14 residues. Trimming shortened V by 5 bases and J by 2 bases, and 13 bases separated the two germline ends. CDR3 in amino acids: CASSPGQFAYEQYF. CDR3 bases: TGTGCCAGCAGCCCCGGACAGTTTGCCTACGAGCAGTACTTC.

The chain joins TRBV7-2 to TRBJ2-7; TRBD2 might be the D (6 bases). There are 17 residues in the CDR3. V was pared by 0 bases and J by 3 bases, with 18 bases between. Germline-derived CDR1 and CDR2 are SGHTA and FQGNSA. For the CDR3, the DNA is TGTGCCAGCAGCTTAGCTCCCCCCGGCGGGAAAAGCTACGAGCAGTACTTC. Translation: CASSLAPPGGKSYEQYF.

This chain connects TRBV20-1 to TRBJ2-7; tentatively, D is TRBD2 (5 bases). Looked up from germline, CDR1 is DFQATT and CDR2 is SNEGSKA (reference sequence). Trimming removed 6 bases from V and 3 bases from J, with 15 bases in between. The CDR3 covers 13 residues. The CDR3 bases are TGCAGTGCCAGTTGGGCCGGGAACTACGAGCAGTACTTC. As protein: CSASWAGNYEQYF.

The chain is built from TRBV7-2 and TRBJ1-5; D possibly corresponds to TRBD1 (6 bases). V was clipped by 1 base and J by 7 bases, with 20 bases between them. CDR3 size: 17 residues. CDR1 is SGHTA, CDR2 FQGNSA, per germline. The CDR3 DNA sequence: TGTGCCAGCAGCTTAGTAGGGGGACGGTGGATCAACCAGCCCCAGCATTTT. Translating it yields CASSLVGGRWINQPQHF.

This clone was seen more than once but under ten times. CDR3 in amino acids: CSASKTGGYNEQFF. The DNA of the CDR3 is TGCAGTGCTAGTAAAACAGGGGGTTACAATGAGCAGTTCTTC. The V and J genes are TRBV20-1 and TRBJ2-1; 8 bases map to TRBD1. The CDR3 contains 14 residues. CDR1 is DFQATT and CDR2 is SNEGSKA in the germline V gene (reference sequence). V was clipped by 3 bases and J by 4 bases; unmatched bases: 5.

This chain connects TRBV7-2 to TRBJ1-1; TRBD1 matches at 9 bases. V was pared by 1 base and J by 11 bases, with 8 bases of the junction left unmatched. The CDR3 runs 14 residues. From germline, CDR1 is SGHTA and CDR2 FQGNSA. The CDR3 nucleotides are TGTGCCAGCAGCTTAGGGGGACAGGGCACAGGGGCTTTCTTT. This gives the protein CASSLGGQGTGAFF.

This clone turned up a few times. This chain connects TRBV4-1 to TRBJ1-6; the D is unclear. The CDR3 is made up of 16 amino acids. Germline CDR1 is MGHRA and CDR2 is YSYEKL. V shed 3 bases and J shed 10 bases, with 19 bases lying between them. CDR3 in DNA: TGCGCCAGCAGCCAGCAGGCCCAGCCTCGCGAATCACCCCTCCACTTT. Protein: CASSQQAQPRESPLHF.

This rearrangement joins TRBV6-5 to TRBJ1-4; maybe TRBD1 (6 bases). This CDR3 is 14 amino acids long. The V end was cut by 7 bases, the J end by 8 bases, with 17 bases between. Germline V gene data show CDR1 as MNHEY and CDR2 as SVGAGI. The CDR3, as DNA: TGTGCCAGCACCCCGGGGGGGGCCGGCGAAAAACTGTTTTTT. It translates to CASTPGGAGEKLFF.

The rearrangement uses TRBV6-5 and TRBJ2-7; possible D gene TRBD2, 5 bases. Germline CDR1 and CDR2: MNHEY and SVGAGI. The CDR3 is 15 residues long. The V end was cut by 4 bases, the J end by 4 bases, with 17 bases between. The CDR3 sequence: CASSFTSLTSYEQYF. CDR3 nucleotide sequence: TGTGCCAGCAGTTTTACTAGTCTCACCTCTTACGAGCAGTACTTC.

V is TRBV5-1 and J is TRBJ1-3; D uncertain. V dropped 3 bases and J dropped 3 bases, with 10 bases sitting between them. The CDR3 has 14 residues. Germline loops: CDR1 SGHRS, CDR2 YFSETQ. The CDR3 coding sequence is TGCGCCAGCAGCTCGCCTGGAGTTGGAAACACCATATATTTT. Translation gives CASSSPGVGNTIYF.

The chain couples TRBV7-8 to TRBJ2-5; a weak D match, TRBD2 (5 bases). This CDR3 spans 13 amino acids. Trimming pared 1 base from V and 4 bases from J, leaving 7 bases between. Germline CDR1 SGHVS, CDR2 FQNEAQ. This CDR3 is CASSLGRGETQYF. DNA for the CDR3: TGTGCCAGCAGCTTAGGTCGGGGAGAGACCCAGTACTTC.

This chain uses TRBV2 with TRBJ2-7; 7 nucleotides agree with TRBD1. Trimming took 11 bases from V and 0 from J; bases not matched to a gene: 4. Germline V gene data show CDR1 as SNHLY and CDR2 as FYNNEI. CDR3 length: 12 amino acids. Written as DNA, the CDR3 is TGTGCCCGCGGACAGGTCTCCTACGAGCAGTACTTC. Translated: CARGQVSYEQYF.

The count of this clone is one. The rearrangement links TRBV21-1 to TRBJ2-7; no DNA check was done on the table's D call, TRBD2. TRBV21-1 is a pseudogene. The CDR3 is 17 amino acids. CDR3 residues: CASSKAGLAGFSYEQYF. The DNA for the CDR3 is TGTGCCAGCAGCAAAGCGGGACTAGCGGGGTTCTCCTACGAGCAGTACTTC.

The genes are TRBV24-1 and TRBJ1-2; D is ambiguous. Germline V CDR1 and CDR2: KGHDR, SFDVKD. The ends were cut back, 3 bases at V and 8 bases at J, with 12 bases in the middle. This CDR3 spans 13 amino acids. CDR3 DNA: TGTGCCACCAGTGATCCCGGATGGAGCGGCTACACCTTC. It codes for CATSDPGWSGYTF.

The rearrangement links TRBV30 to TRBJ1-1; possible D gene TRBD1, 6 bases. Germline V gene data show CDR1 as GTSNPN and CDR2 as SVGIG (reference sequence). The CDR3 covers 14 residues. Deletions cut 0 bases from V and 3 bases from J, with 11 bases between. The CDR3 bases are TGTGCCTGGAGTGTAGGGGGACCCGACACTGAAGCTTTCTTT. Translation: CAWSVGGPDTEAFF. Full variable domain (rest looked up from reference TRBV30 and TRBJ1-1): SQTIHQWPATLVQPVGSPLSLECTVEGTSNPNLYWYRQAAGRGLQLLFYSVGIGQISSEVPQNLSASRPQDRQFILSSKKLLLSDSGFYLCAWSVGGPDTEAFFGQGTRLTVV.

The chain joins TRBV6-5 to TRBJ1-5; perhaps TRBD1 as D (6 bases). This CDR3 has 14 residues. V lost 7 bases to trimming and J lost 2 bases, with 12 bases between them. Germline V gives CDR1 MNHEY, CDR2 SVGAGI. CDR3 amino acids: CASNGNRGNQPQHF. The CDR3 DNA reads TGTGCCAGCAATGGTAACAGGGGCAATCAGCCCCAGCATTTT.

V is TRBV6-5 and J is TRBJ2-3, with 7 bases aligning to TRBD2. The CDR3 loop spans 14 amino acids. The germline V gene has CDR1 MNHEY and CDR2 SVGAGI. Trimming cost V 5 bases and J 4 bases; bases outside gene matches: 6. The CDR3 here is CASSPGGGPDTQYF. The CDR3 DNA is TGTGCCAGCAGTCCGGGGGGAGGCCCAGATACGCAGTATTTT.

The J gene is TRBJ2-1, the V gene TRBV27; weak D call: TRBD2 (7 bases). V dropped 6 bases and J dropped 7 bases, with 19 bases sitting between them. Germline loops: CDR1 MNHEY, CDR2 SMNVEV (reference sequence). This CDR3 is 15 amino acids long. The CDR3 nucleotides are TGTGCCAGCAGGGTACGGGTAAGGGGGGGTAATGAGCAGTTCTTC. This translates into CASRVRVRGGNEQFF.

CDR3: CASSIRDKGNQPQHF. CDR3 DNA sequence: TGTGCCAGTAGTATCAGGGACAAAGGTAATCAGCCCCAGCATTTT. The V and J genes are TRBV19 and TRBJ1-5; the D gene is possibly TRBD1 (6 bases). CDR3 length: 15 amino acids. V lost 3 bases and J lost 4, with 13 bases in between. CDR1 LNHDA and CDR2 SQIVND come from the germline V gene (reference sequence).

This chain joins TRBV19 and TRBJ1-2; the match to TRBD1 covers 8 bases. The CDR3 has 14 amino acids. Germline V CDR1 and CDR2: LNHDA, SQIVND (reference sequence). With 7 bases clipped from V and 3 bases from J, the junction kept 7 bases outside the gene matches. The CDR3 spells CASKLTGGDYGYTF. For the CDR3, the DNA is TGTGCCAGTAAGCTTACAGGGGGTGACTATGGCTACACCTTC.

The chain links TRBV20-1 to TRBJ2-7; D not resolved. Trimming took 2 bases from V and 3 from J, leaving 5 bases between them. This CDR3 contains 11 residues. Germline CDR1 DFQATT, CDR2 SNEGSKA (reference sequence). CDR3: CSARLVYEQYF. Written as DNA, the CDR3 is TGCAGTGCTAGACTAGTCTACGAGCAGTACTTC.

The V call is TRBV5-1, the J call TRBJ2-7, with D possibly matching TRBD1 (6 bases). Germline CDR1 is SGHRS and CDR2 is YFSETQ. The ends were cut back, 0 bases at V and 6 bases at J, with 22 bases in the middle. The CDR3 length is 17 residues. CDR3 bases: TGCGCCAGCAGCTTGGTGTTAAGTGGGGGCGGAGGTGGCGAGCAGTACTTC. Translating gives CASSLVLSGGGGGEQYF.

The CDR3 is CASSSRNGEPLGYTF. Here the CDR3 DNA reads TGTGCCAGCAGCTCCCGGAACGGGGAGCCACTTGGCTACACCTTC. The chain employs TRBV11-2 and TRBJ1-2; D is unresolved. Germline CDR1 reads SGHAT; CDR2 reads FQNNGV. The CDR3 consists of 15 residues. Deletions cut 4 bases from V and 7 bases from J, with 19 bases between.

Only a few counts were recorded for this clone. This chain connects TRBV30 to TRBJ1-3, with TRBD1 matching 7 bases. The CDR3 contains 13 residues. The J segment lost 4 bases and the V segment lost 4 bases, leaving 4 bases of the junction unmatched. Germline values: CDR1 GTSNPN, CDR2 SVGIG (reference sequence). CDR3 coding DNA: TGTGCCTGGAAGACAGGGTCAGGAAACACCATATATTTT. This codes for CAWKTGSGNTIYF.

This chain joins TRBV14 and TRBJ2-2, with 8 bases identical to TRBD2. After removal of 4 bases from V and 2 bases from J, the junction contained 3 bases not matched to a gene. This CDR3 has 15 residues. Germline CDR1 is SGHDN and CDR2 is FVKESK. As DNA, the CDR3 is TGTGCCAGCAGCCTTAGCGGGGTAAACACCGGGGAGCTGTTTTTT. Translation gives CASSLSGVNTGELFF.

On this clone: Other DNA sequences in the sample encode the same CDR3. The chain is built from TRBV7-2 and TRBJ2-3; 7 bases fit TRBD2. The V gene's germline CDR1 is SGHTA and CDR2 FQGNSA. With 5 bases clipped from V and 1 base from J, the junction kept 6 bases outside the gene matches. This CDR3 contains 15 residues. The CDR3 DNA reads TGTGCCAGCAGCCTAAGCGGGGCGGGCACAGATACGCAGTATTTT. Translation: CASSLSGAGTDTQYF.

V and J are TRBV10-3 and TRBJ2-7; TRBD2 matches at 11 bases. The CDR3 totals 15 residues. CDR1 is ENHRY, CDR2 SYGVKD, per germline. The V segment lost 7 bases and the J segment 5 bases; nucleotides outside the gene matches: 10. Here the CDR3 reads CAITGTSGGSHEQYF. In DNA, the CDR3 is TGTGCCATCACAGGGACTAGCGGAGGGTCCCACGAGCAGTACTTC.